This T cell receptor (beta chain) was captured in a study of T-cell reconstitution after alpha-beta-depleted transplantation in children. Study conclusions and caveats: Reportedly, only several hundred clones from non-depleted graft cells drove alpha-beta T-cell counts at about two months. T cells produced anew were the main source of T-cell counts and diversity one year after transplant.

The TCRbeta library was prepared with unique molecular identifiers. TCRdb independently ran MiXCR on the PCR reads; one entry per CDR3 protein. Altogether about 1,000,000 distinct CDR3 sequences are present, about 26% being singletons, with the ten largest covering around 30%. Trimming left V 0 bases short and J 1 base short, with 9 bases between. Per the germline V gene, CDR1 is LNHNV and CDR2 is YYDKDF (reference sequence). The CDR3 totals 15 residues. In the case of this clonotype: Its antigen is not identified.

This sequence was found in a boy younger than two who had a stem cell transplant for SCID, so the T cells may come from the graft donor. This material consisted of PBMCs, mostly from graft donor cells, taken 360 days after TCRalphabeta/CD19-depleted stem cell transplant. The rearrangement uses TRBV15 and TRBJ2-5; D remains ambiguous. CDR3 DNA sequence: TGTGCCACCAGCAGAGATACGACCGTCCAAGAGACCCAGTACTTC. Encoded protein: CATSRDTTVQETQYF.